A single T cell receptor (beta chain) is shown here with its context. This CDR3 has 13 residues. The ends were cut back, 2 bases at V and 8 bases at J, with 15 bases in the middle. Germline CDR1 and CDR2: GTSNPN and SVGIG (reference sequence). The protocol was immunoSEQ multiplex PCR, while the TCRdb copy is restricted to in-frame clones and leaves out a portion. The table records over 150,000 clones, 65% to 80% of them present only once. The source of the sample is a study of blood T cell repertoires in COVID-19. Study details: The United States, Italy and Spain were the sources of the acute and convalescent COVID-19 samples. PBMCs, B-cell-depleted T cells, or T cells were the source of the cDNA or gDNA that made up the material.

The gene calls are TRBV30 and TRBJ1-2; D remains ambiguous. This clonotype was obtained from a woman aged 45-65 years with acute or convalescent COVID-19. What was sequenced was peripheral blood. In DNA, the CDR3 is TGTGCCTGGAGTCCAGGTCGGGCGGGAGGCTACACCTTC. Translating gives CAWSPGRAGGYTF.